What follows are 24 T cell receptor beta chains derived from one specimen sequenced in a study of blood T cell repertoires in COVID-19. Data came from immunoSEQ multiplex PCR; TCRdb stores just in-frame clones and leaves some out. Among about 55,000 clones listed, 85% to 90% were seen once. Sequencing used peripheral blood. The source of these receptors is a man between 65 and 85 years old with acute or convalescent COVID-19.

The chain couples TRBV9 to TRBJ2-5; a possible D gene is TRBD2 (6 bases). The CDR3 spans 17 residues. The V and J ends lost 3 bases and 4 bases respectively, with 22 bases between them. The germline gives CDR1 SGDLS, CDR2 YYNGEE. The CDR3 coding sequence is TGTGCCAGCAGCGAGAGAGGGTCGGGAGTGCGAGGAGAGACCCAGTACTTC. Amino acid sequence: CASSERGSGVRGETQYF.

This clone appeared a few times. The chain uses TRBV24-1 and TRBJ2-1; 10 positions match TRBD2. This CDR3 is 16 amino acids long. CDR1 is KGHDR, CDR2 SFDVKD, per germline. After removal of 1 base from V and 6 bases from J, the junction contained 5 bases not matched to a gene. The CDR3 nucleotides are TGTGCCACCAGTGATTTCCCTAGCGGGGGAGGCAATGAGCAGTTCTTC. Its translation is CATSDFPSGGGNEQFF.

There are a few counts of this clone. The DNA for the CDR3 is TGCGCCAGCAGCCAATCCCGGAGTGGTGGCTACACCTTC. Its protein product is CASSQSRSGGYTF. This chain links TRBV4-3 with TRBJ1-2; unclear D gene. The CDR3 runs to 13 residues. CDR1 and CDR2 (germline): LGHNA, YSLEER. V gave up 2 bases and J gave up 7 bases, with 11 bases separating them.

V gene TRBV15 combines with J gene TRBJ2-7; TRBD2 matches at 11 bases. Germline assignment: CDR1 LNHNV and CDR2 YYDKDF (reference sequence). The CDR3 is 15 amino acids. The V gene end was trimmed by 6 bases and the J gene end by 0 bases; junction bases not matched to a gene: 4. CDR3 sequence: CATSTGTSGSYEQYF. In DNA form, the CDR3 reads TGTGCCACCAGTACCGGGACTAGCGGCTCCTACGAGCAGTACTTC.

This sequence joins TRBV4-3 and TRBJ2-1; D is perhaps TRBD2 (5 bases). Germline CDR1 reads LGHNA; CDR2 reads YSLEER. The CDR3 consists of 14 residues. Trimming cost V 4 bases and J 6 bases, with 13 bases left between them. The CDR3 sequence is CASSLSSIGNEQFF. The CDR3 region has the DNA TGCGCCAGCAGCCTTTCTAGCATTGGCAATGAGCAGTTCTTC.

The J gene is TRBJ2-7, the V gene TRBV6-5, with D perhaps TRBD2 (6 bases). The ends were cut back, 7 bases at V and 4 bases at J, with 17 bases in the middle. The CDR3 consists of 14 residues. Per germline, CDR1 MNHEY and CDR2 SVGAGI. CDR3 protein: CASTLGLQYYEQYF. The CDR3 DNA is TGTGCCAGCACCTTGGGACTCCAATATTACGAGCAGTACTTC.

V usage is TRBV28 and J usage is TRBJ1-2, with D uncertain. In germline, CDR1 is MDHEN, CDR2 SYDVKM. This CDR3 spans 14 amino acids. V was clipped by 6 bases and J by 5 bases, with 16 bases between them. The CDR3 sequence is CASRTGEPQYGYTF. The CDR3, as DNA: TGTGCCAGCAGAACCGGGGAGCCCCAATATGGCTACACCTTC.

This clone has just one count. V and J are TRBV15 and TRBJ2-7; tentative D call: TRBD2 (5 bases). V lost 4 bases, J lost 0 bases, and 16 bases lay in between. From germline, CDR1 is LNHNV and CDR2 YYDKDF (reference sequence). The CDR3 consists of 16 residues. The CDR3 sequence: CATSTRAESVSYEQYF. The CDR3 region has the DNA TGTGCCACCAGCACCCGAGCGGAGAGCGTCTCCTACGAGCAGTACTTC.

The chain uses TRBV7-6 and TRBJ2-7, with 11 nucleotides matching TRBD2. The CDR3 runs 15 residues. Germline V lookup: CDR1 SGHVS, CDR2 FNYEAQ. The J segment lost 6 bases and the V segment lost 5 bases, leaving 9 bases of the junction unmatched. The CDR3 reads CASSDLAGGTPEQYF. In DNA form, the CDR3 reads TGTGCCAGCAGCGACCTAGCGGGAGGTACCCCCGAGCAGTACTTC. The variable domain in full, completed from reference TRBV7-6 and TRBJ2-7, reads GAGVSQSPRYKVTKRGQDVALRCDPISGHVSLYWYRQALGQGPEFLTYFNYEAQQDKSGLPNDRFSAERPEGSISTLTIQRTEQRDSAMYRCASSDLAGGTPEQYFGPGTRLTVT.

The rearrangement uses TRBV6-2 or TRBV6-3 and TRBJ2-5; D possibly corresponds to TRBD1 (6 bases). The CDR3 contains 15 residues. Trimming stripped 0 bases from V and 1 base from J, with 9 bases between. Germline-derived CDR1 and CDR2 are MNHEY and SVGEGT. CDR3 in DNA: TGTGCCAGCAGTTACTCACCAGGGGTCCAAGAGACCCAGTACTTC. It is translated as CASSYSPGVQETQYF.

This sequence joins TRBV11-1 and TRBJ1-1; no clear D. Trimming removed 2 bases at V and 1 base at J, with 11 bases between. This CDR3 spans 15 amino acids. The germline CDR1 and CDR2 sequences are SGHAT and FQDESV (reference sequence). CDR3 region: CASSLNWGGNTEAFF. CDR3 coding DNA: TGTGCCAGCAGCTTAAACTGGGGAGGGAACACTGAAGCTTTCTTT.

This clone was seen a single time. The chain joins TRBV5-8 to TRBJ2-2; 7 bases agree with TRBD1. Losses at the gene ends were 5 bases for V and 6 bases for J; bases not matched to a gene: 4. The CDR3 extends over 13 amino acids. Germline loops: CDR1 SGHTS, CDR2 YDEGEE. The CDR3 region is CASRRTGAGELFF. The CDR3 DNA sequence: TGTGCCAGCAGGCGAACAGGGGCCGGGGAGCTGTTTTTT.

The chain joins TRBV5-1 to TRBJ2-1, with 10 bases lining up with TRBD2. The length of the CDR3 is 16 residues. The germline CDR1 and CDR2 sequences are SGHRS and YFSETQ. V shed 1 base, J shed 3 bases, and the junction held 4 bases outside the gene matches. The CDR3 reads CASSLLAGGFYNEQFF. DNA for the CDR3: TGCGCCAGCAGCTTGTTAGCGGGGGGATTCTACAATGAGCAGTTCTTC. The variable domain in full, completed from reference TRBV5-1 and TRBJ2-1, reads KAGVTQTPRYLIKTRGQQVTLSCSPISGHRSVSWYQQTPGQGLQFLFEYFSETQRNKGNFPGRFSGRQFSNSRSEMNVSTLELGDSALYLCASSLLAGGFYNEQFFGPGTRLTVL.

This chain links TRBV5-1 with TRBJ1-4, with unresolved D. The CDR3 has 15 residues. CDR1 and CDR2 from the germline V gene are SGHRS and YFSETQ. The V gene lost 2 bases and the J gene lost 5 bases, with 13 bases spanning the gap. The CDR3 here is CASSLLSGGNEKLFF. The DNA of the CDR3 is TGCGCCAGCAGCTTATTGAGTGGAGGCAATGAAAAACTGTTTTTT.

The CDR3 spells CASSWTGNTGELFF. The CDR3 DNA reads TGCGCCAGCAGCTGGACGGGAAACACCGGGGAGCTGTTTTTT. The chain is built from TRBV5-1 and TRBJ2-2; D perhaps matches TRBD2 (5 bases). Per germline, CDR1 SGHRS and CDR2 YFSETQ. Trimming pared 3 bases from V and 2 bases from J, leaving 8 bases between. The CDR3 is 14 amino acids. The full variable domain, its missing parts supplied by reference TRBV5-1 and TRBJ2-2, is KAGVTQTPRYLIKTRGQQVTLSCSPISGHRSVSWYQQTPGQGLQFLFEYFSETQRNKGNFPGRFSGRQFSNSRSEMNVSTLELGDSALYLCASSWTGNTGELFFGEGSRLTVL.

The chain recombines TRBV27 with TRBJ2-2, with 9 nucleotides matching TRBD2. CDR1 is MNHEY, CDR2 SMNVEV, per germline (reference sequence). CDR3 length equals 14 residues. With V trimmed by 8 bases and J by 7 bases, 8 bases remained unmatched. The chain's CDR3 is CASRSGGGFGELFF. As DNA, the CDR3 is TGTGCCAGCCGTAGCGGGGGAGGATTCGGGGAGCTGTTTTTT.

The chain combines TRBV11-2 with TRBJ2-5, with D possibly matching TRBD1 (6 bases). CDR1 and CDR2 from the germline V gene are SGHAT and FQNNGV. Trimming took 3 bases from V and 5 from J, leaving 10 bases between them. The CDR3 has 13 residues. The CDR3 loop is CASSFHQGETQYF. Here the CDR3 DNA reads TGTGCCAGCAGCTTTCATCAGGGGGAGACCCAGTACTTC.

The chain joins TRBV7-2 to TRBJ2-1, with 12 bases lining up with TRBD2. CDR3 length equals 16 residues. Germline loops: CDR1 SGHTA, CDR2 FQGNSA. V trimming: 3 bases; J trimming: 9 bases; junction bases outside the gene matches: 9. DNA of the CDR3: TGTGCCAGCAGCTTTACCCCTAGCGGGGGGGGTAGTGAGCAGTTCTTC. It specifies CASSFTPSGGGSEQFF.

The chain combines TRBV19 with TRBJ1-1; the D is unclear. Per germline, CDR1 LNHDA and CDR2 SQIVND (reference sequence). The germline V and J ends were trimmed by 6 bases and 1 base, with 12 bases remaining between them. This CDR3 region has 14 residues. The CDR3 DNA reads TGTGCCAGTAGCCCCTCGAGTGCGAACACTGAAGCTTTCTTT. Its protein is CASSPSSANTEAFF.

The chain couples TRBV6-6 to TRBJ1-1, with D unresolved. Germline values: CDR1 MNHNY, CDR2 SVGAGI (reference sequence). The CDR3 runs 13 residues. Trimming left V 6 bases short and J 1 base short, with 9 bases between. CDR3 in amino acids: CASRHNTNTEAFF. The CDR3 bases are TGTGCCAGCAGACATAACACGAACACTGAAGCTTTCTTT.

This chain connects TRBV30 to TRBJ1-1; possible D gene TRBD1, 5 bases. Trimming pared 1 base from V and 4 bases from J, leaving 7 bases between. The CDR3 spans 12 residues. Germline V gives CDR1 GTSNPN, CDR2 SVGIG (reference sequence). This chain's CDR3 is CAWSAGLTEAFF. As DNA, the CDR3 is TGTGCCTGGAGTGCAGGGCTCACTGAAGCTTTCTTT.

This clone was detected only once. The rearrangement uses TRBV6-5 and TRBJ1-2, with D uncertain. V was clipped by 5 bases and J by 2 bases, with 9 bases between them. Germline CDR1 MNHEY, CDR2 SVGAGI. This CDR3 has 13 amino acids. CDR3 residues: CASSPTQNYGYTF. The CDR3 DNA reads as TGTGCCAGCAGTCCCACACAGAACTATGGCTACACCTTC.

The chain uses TRBV6-2 or TRBV6-3 and TRBJ2-1; D remains unclear. V was pared by 6 bases and J by 3 bases, with 9 bases between. CDR1 and CDR2 (germline): MNHEY, SVGEGT. This CDR3 spans 13 amino acids. CDR3 sequence reads: CASSQQNYNEQFF. Written as DNA, the CDR3 is TGTGCCAGCAGCCAACAGAACTACAATGAGCAGTTCTTC.

The rearrangement links TRBV5-1 to TRBJ1-6; 7 nucleotides agree with TRBD1. Germline trimming cut 4 bases from V and 7 bases from J; bases unmatched to any gene: 5. CDR3 length: 14 amino acids. Looked up from germline, CDR1 is SGHRS and CDR2 is YFSETQ. The CDR3 region has the DNA TGCGCCAGCAGCCGACAGGGCCGAAATTCACCCCTCCACTTT. Amino acids: CASSRQGRNSPLHF.